Below, 25 T cell receptor beta chains from the same sample are listed, as sequenced in a study of blood T cell repertoires in COVID-19. Clones were sequenced by immunoSEQ multiplex PCR, and TCRdb holds only the in-frame ones, with some missing. The sample consists of about 400,000 clones, approximately 85% of them appearing once. The sample taken for sequencing was PBMCs or T cells enriched from blood (not recorded which). The receptors were gathered from a woman between 40 and 55 years old with acute COVID-19.

The chain carries TRBV29-1 and TRBJ1-1, with TRBD1 as a possible D gene (5 bases). V was trimmed by 1 base and J by 1 base, leaving 10 bases between them. The V gene's germline CDR1 is SQVTM and CDR2 ANQGSEA. CDR3 length: 14 amino acids. CDR3 protein: CSVEGGHQNTEAFF. As DNA, the CDR3 is TGCAGCGTTGAAGGTGGACACCAGAACACTGAAGCTTTCTTT. Drawing the rest from reference TRBV29-1 and TRBJ1-1, the complete variable domain is SAVISQKPSRDICQRGTSLTIQCQVDSQVTMMFWYRQQPGQSLTLIATANQGSEATYESGFVIDKFPISRPNLTFSTLTVSNMSPEDSSIYLCSVEGGHQNTEAFFGQGTRLTVV.

The gene calls are TRBV3-1 (or the pseudogene TRBV3-2) and TRBJ2-3, with TRBD2 matching 7 bases. From germline, CDR1 is LGHDT and CDR2 YNNKEL (reference sequence). Trimming took 3 bases from V and 4 from J; bases not matched to a gene: 10. The CDR3 is 16 amino acids. The CDR3 here is CASSQSVASGPDTQYF. Written as DNA, the CDR3 is TGTGCCAGCAGCCAGTCCGTCGCTAGCGGACCAGATACGCAGTATTTT.

The V call is TRBV7-9, the J call TRBJ1-4; D call uncertain. CDR1 is SEHNR, CDR2 FQNEAQ, per germline (reference sequence). The CDR3 spans 13 residues. The ends were cut back, 6 bases at V and 0 bases at J, with 5 bases in the middle. The CDR3 DNA follows: TGTGCCAGCAGGAGATCAACTAATGAAAAACTGTTTTTT. It codes for CASRRSTNEKLFF. Supplemented by reference TRBV7-9 and TRBJ1-4, the full variable domain reads DTGVSQNPRHKITKRGQNVTFRCDPISEHNRLYWYRQTLGQGPEFLTYFQNEAQLEKSRLLSDRFSAERPKGSFSTLEIQRTEQGDSAMYLCASRRSTNEKLFFGSGTQLSVL.

The chain combines TRBV15 with TRBJ1-6; tentatively, D is TRBD1 (6 bases). The V and J ends lost 2 bases and 12 bases respectively, with 11 bases between them. The CDR3 extends over 13 amino acids. In germline, CDR1 is LNHNV, CDR2 YYDKDF (reference sequence). The DNA of the CDR3 is TGTGCCACCAGCAGAAGTCGACAGGAACCCCTCCACTTT. It encodes CATSRSRQEPLHF. The entire variable domain, with the rest obtained from reference TRBV15 and TRBJ1-6, is as follows: DAMVIQNPRYQVTQFGKPVTLSCSQTLNHNVMYWYQQKSSQAPKLLFHYYDKDFNNEADTPDNFQSRRPNTSFCFLDIRSPGLGDTAMYLCATSRSRQEPLHFGNGTRLTVT.

This chain links TRBV7-9 with TRBJ2-7; D is possibly TRBD1 (6 bases). This CDR3 comprises 13 residues. Germline CDR1 and CDR2: SEHNR and FQNEAQ (reference sequence). Between the trimmed V and J ends, which lost 2 bases and 7 bases, there was a span of 12 bases. CDR3 DNA: TGTGCCAGCAGCTTAAGGGACACTAAAGAGCAGTACTTC. Amino acid sequence: CASSLRDTKEQYF.

Here the CDR3 DNA reads TGTGCCAGCAGAGTTCAAGGGGTCAGCTCCTACGAGCAGTACTTC. Encoded protein: CASRVQGVSSYEQYF. The chain is built from TRBV2 and TRBJ2-7, with D possibly being TRBD1 (5 bases). Deletions cut 6 bases from V and 0 bases from J, with 15 bases between. The CDR3 is made up of 15 amino acids. CDR1 and CDR2 (germline): SNHLY, FYNNEI. The whole variable domain, remainder taken from reference TRBV2 and TRBJ2-7, is EPEVTQTPSHQVTQMGQEVILRCVPISNHLYFYWYRQILGQKVEFLVSFYNNEISEKSEIFDDQFSVERPDGSNFTLKIRSTKLEDSAMYFCASRVQGVSSYEQYFGPGTRLTVT.

The genes are TRBV7-2 and TRBJ2-1; TRBD2 matches 12 bases. V shed 1 base, J shed 12 bases, and the junction held 10 bases outside the gene matches. Germline CDR1 reads SGHTA; CDR2 reads FQGNSA. CDR3 length: 16 amino acids. CDR3 sequence (DNA): TGTGCCAGCAGCTTAGGGCGGCTAGCGGGGGGGCCAGGGCAGTTCTTC. This translates into CASSLGRLAGGPGQFF.

The rearrangement uses TRBV12-3 or TRBV12-4 and TRBJ2-3; D unresolved. The length of the CDR3 is 12 residues. Trimming shortened V by 4 bases and J by 1 base, and 3 bases separated the two germline ends. The CDR3 nucleotides read TGTGCCAGCAGTTCCGGCACAGATACGCAGTATTTT. Translation gives CASSSGTDTQYF.

The chain uses TRBV4-2 and TRBJ2-2; 9 bases are shared with TRBD1. This CDR3 has 18 amino acids. Trimming cost V 0 bases and J 6 bases; bases outside gene matches: 11. Germline V gene lookup returns CDR1 LGHNA and CDR2 YNFKEQ. The CDR3 here is CASSQDLVPGQGPGELFF. CDR3 nucleotide sequence: TGTGCCAGCAGCCAAGATCTTGTGCCCGGACAGGGGCCCGGGGAGCTGTTTTTT.

V usage is TRBV10-3 and J usage is TRBJ1-3; weak D call: TRBD1 (6 bases). Germline V gene sequence: CDR1 ENHRY, CDR2 SYGVKD. V shed 3 bases and J shed 0 bases, with 12 bases lying between them. This CDR3 comprises 16 residues. The CDR3 loop reads CAISEEGVFSGNTIYF. CDR3 DNA: TGTGCCATCAGTGAAGAGGGGGTCTTCTCTGGAAACACCATATATTTT.

The chain employs TRBV6-5 and TRBJ1-4; a possible D gene is TRBD1 (6 bases). Germline V gene data show CDR1 as MNHEY and CDR2 as SVGAGI. This CDR3 spans 15 amino acids. Trimming cost V 0 bases and J 8 bases, with 13 bases left between them. The CDR3 sequence: CASSYSPAGVEKLFF. The CDR3 DNA reads as TGTGCCAGCAGTTACTCCCCCGCAGGGGTAGAAAAACTGTTTTTT.

The chain is built from TRBV6-2 or TRBV6-3 and TRBJ2-2, with D maybe TRBD1 (7 bases). The CDR3 loop spans 16 amino acids. The V end lost 2 bases, the J end lost 4 bases, and 14 bases lay between the germline ends. Germline lookup yields CDR1 MNHEY and CDR2 SVGEGT. DNA of the CDR3: TGTGCCAGCAGTTACGCCCGACAGGGAGGCACCGGGGAGCTGTTTTTT. Translated: CASSYARQGGTGELFF.

The CDR3 loop reads CSASHAGVYNEQFF. DNA of the CDR3: TGCAGTGCTAGTCACGCGGGGGTGTACAATGAGCAGTTCTTC. V gene TRBV20-1 combines with J gene TRBJ2-1; 7 bases map to TRBD2. The germline gives CDR1 DFQATT, CDR2 SNEGSKA (reference sequence). V was clipped by 3 bases and J by 4 bases; unmatched bases: 6. The length of the CDR3 is 14 residues.

This chain connects TRBV10-3 to TRBJ1-2; no firm D call. The germline V gene has CDR1 ENHRY and CDR2 SYGVKD. This CDR3 has 13 residues. Trimming took 3 bases from V and 0 from J, leaving 5 bases between them. The CDR3 bases are TGTGCCATCAGTGAAGCCGCTAACTATGGCTACACCTTC. This codes for CAISEAANYGYTF.

V gene TRBV30 combines with J gene TRBJ1-2; 7 positions agree with TRBD1. Trimming removed 5 bases from V and 1 base from J; junction bases left unmatched: 4. Germline V lookup: CDR1 GTSNPN, CDR2 SVGIG (reference sequence). This CDR3 has 13 residues. Here the CDR3 DNA reads TGTGCCTGGGGGACAGCTTTTAACTATGGCTACACCTTC. Encoded protein: CAWGTAFNYGYTF.

V and J are TRBV5-1 and TRBJ1-6; 8 bases align to TRBD1. This CDR3 has 15 amino acids. Germline values: CDR1 SGHRS, CDR2 YFSETQ. With V trimmed by 3 bases and J by 10 bases, 9 bases remained unmatched. The CDR3 region is CASSSEGTGGSPLHF. CDR3 bases: TGCGCCAGCAGCTCCGAAGGGACAGGCGGGTCACCCCTCCACTTT. Filled out from reference TRBV5-1 and TRBJ1-6, the complete variable domain reads KAGVTQTPRYLIKTRGQQVTLSCSPISGHRSVSWYQQTPGQGLQFLFEYFSETQRNKGNFPGRFSGRQFSNSRSEMNVSTLELGDSALYLCASSSEGTGGSPLHFGNGTRLTVT.

V usage is TRBV25-1 and J usage is TRBJ1-1; TRBD1 aligns across 8 bases. The CDR3 totals 14 residues. The V and J ends lost 7 bases and 6 bases, in that order; junction bases with no gene match: 10. From germline, CDR1 is MGHDK and CDR2 SYGVNS. CDR3 residues: CASTPTGGNPEAFF. In nucleotides, the CDR3 is TGTGCCAGCACCCCCACAGGGGGGAATCCTGAAGCTTTCTTT.

Only a few counts were recorded for this clone. The genes are TRBV4-1 and TRBJ1-5; D unresolved. The V and J ends lost 2 bases and 4 bases respectively, with 6 bases between them. The germline V gene encodes CDR1 MGHRA and CDR2 YSYEKL. This CDR3 is 13 amino acids long. The CDR3 sequence: CASSQFPNQPQHF. Here the CDR3 DNA reads TGCGCCAGCAGCCAATTTCCGAATCAGCCCCAGCATTTT.

The chain recombines TRBV3-1 (or the pseudogene TRBV3-2) with TRBJ1-1; D gene uncertain. V shed 1 base and J shed 6 bases, with 9 bases lying between them. The CDR3 covers 13 residues. CDR1 is LGHDT, CDR2 YNNKEL, per germline (reference sequence). CDR3 loop: CASSQVWGAEAFF. The CDR3 nucleotides are TGTGCCAGCAGCCAAGTGTGGGGAGCTGAAGCTTTCTTT.

The V call is TRBV24-1, the J call TRBJ2-3, with D possibly matching TRBD2 (6 bases). The CDR3 consists of 13 residues. With 6 bases removed from V and 4 bases from J, the gap between germline ends came to 10 bases. Germline values: CDR1 KGHDR, CDR2 SFDVKD. The DNA of the CDR3 is TGTGCCACCAGTAAGGGACTTTCAGATACGCAGTATTTT. It specifies CATSKGLSDTQYF.

V is TRBV13 and J is TRBJ2-5, with 7 bases aligning to TRBD2. Germline CDR1 and CDR2: PRHDT and FYEKMQ (reference sequence). The trim removed 6 bases at V and 3 bases at J, leaving 10 bases unmatched. The CDR3 is 15 residues long. The CDR3 sequence: CASRIAGTTKETQYF. For the CDR3, the DNA is TGTGCCAGCAGGATCGCCGGGACTACAAAAGAGACCCAGTACTTC.

V and J are TRBV5-5 and TRBJ2-3; D is possibly TRBD2 (6 bases). The germline gives CDR1 SGHKS, CDR2 YYEKEE (reference sequence). Trimming cost V 1 base and J 5 bases, with 14 bases left between them. The CDR3 covers 15 residues. The CDR3 sequence: CASSLYVGGIDTQYF. The CDR3 DNA follows: TGTGCCAGCAGCTTGTATGTGGGGGGTATAGATACGCAGTATTTT.

The chain joins TRBV7-9 to TRBJ1-5, with D perhaps matching TRBD1 (5 bases). This CDR3 region has 15 residues. Germline CDR1 reads SEHNR; CDR2 reads FQNEAQ (reference sequence). The germline V and J ends were trimmed by 0 bases and 4 bases, with 10 bases remaining between them. DNA of the CDR3: TGTGCCAGCAGCTTAGCTCGGGGGGTGAATCAGCCCCAGCATTTT. It translates to CASSLARGVNQPQHF.

The chain's CDR3 is CASSSGTVTIYEQYF. The DNA for the CDR3 is TGTGCCAGCAGCTCCGGGACAGTGACGATCTACGAGCAGTACTTC. This chain connects TRBV5-6 to TRBJ2-7, with 7 bases aligning to TRBD1. After removal of 3 bases from V and 3 bases from J, the junction contained 9 bases not matched to a gene. CDR1 SGHDT and CDR2 YYEEEE come from the germline V gene. The CDR3 is 15 residues long. The whole variable domain, filled in from reference TRBV5-6 and TRBJ2-7, reads DAGVTQSPTHLIKTRGQQVTLRCSPKSGHDTVSWYQQALGQGPQFIFQYYEEEERQRGNFPDRFSGHQFPNYSSELNVNALLLGDSALYLCASSSGTVTIYEQYFGPGTRLTVT.

J is TRBJ1-2 and V is TRBV7-9, with a possible D match to TRBD1 (5 bases). This CDR3 has 14 amino acids. Trimming pared 7 bases from V and 3 bases from J, leaving 15 bases between. Germline CDR1 SEHNR, CDR2 FQNEAQ (reference sequence). CDR3 bases: TGTGCCAGCACCCCCGCCCGGGGGGACTATGGCTACACCTTC. This codes for CASTPARGDYGYTF.